The 29 T cell receptor beta chains below all came from one sample that was sequenced in a study of blood T cells in healthy people across ages. With a J-beta primer mix and a sample-barcoded 5' primer, a second PCR ran roughly 6 to 11 cycles. TCRdb fed the 5' RACE reads into MiXCR, producing one record per CDR3 protein. Of roughly 500,000 distinct CDR3 sequences listed, 25% to 30% are singletons. Sequencing was done on a sample of blood. The origin of the receptors is a woman in her seventies in good health.

This clonotype appeared many times. This chain joins TRBV6-2 or TRBV6-3 and TRBJ2-1; D remains ambiguous. V was pared by 7 bases and J by 4 bases, with 14 bases between. The CDR3 spans 14 residues. Germline CDR1 MNHEY, CDR2 SVGEGT. The CDR3 DNA reads as TGTGCCAGCACCCTGGCCGGTGGATACAATGAGCAGTTCTTC. Amino acids: CASTLAGGYNEQFF.

This clonotype was observed a handful of times. This chain links TRBV12-3 or TRBV12-4 with TRBJ2-1; TRBD2 aligns across 8 bases. This CDR3 is built from 14 residues. V gave up 5 bases and J gave up 2 bases; unmatched junction bases: 2. Here the CDR3 DNA reads TGTGCCAGCAGTAAGCGGGGGACCTACAATGAGCAGTTCTTC. Translated, it gives CASSKRGTYNEQFF.

This clonotype was seen more than once but under ten times. This rearrangement joins TRBV7-9 to TRBJ2-2; no definite D call. Germline CDR1 reads SEHNR; CDR2 reads FQNEAQ (reference sequence). CDR3 length equals 14 residues. Between the trimmed V and J ends, which lost 4 bases and 8 bases, there was a span of 14 bases. CDR3 DNA sequence: TGTGCCAGCAGCTCTATCGCCGATTCGGGGGAGCTGTTTTTT. Protein: CASSSIADSGELFF.

This clonotype appeared a few times. The chain is built from TRBV20-1 and TRBJ2-7; a weak D match, TRBD1 (6 bases). This CDR3 comprises 15 residues. CDR1 DFQATT and CDR2 SNEGSKA come from the germline V gene (reference sequence). The V gene lost 3 bases and the J gene lost 0 bases, with 15 bases spanning the gap. CDR3 residues: CSARPTQGFSYEQYF. The CDR3 region has the DNA TGCAGTGCTAGGCCCACACAGGGTTTCTCCTACGAGCAGTACTTC.

This clonotype occurred a few times. V and J are TRBV20-1 and TRBJ2-4, with D possibly called TRBD1 or TRBD2 (5 bases each). The CDR3 has 14 residues. Germline V gene sequence: CDR1 DFQATT, CDR2 SNEGSKA (reference sequence). Trimming cost V 5 bases and J 6 bases, with 17 bases left between them. The chain's CDR3 is CSALHASGTNIQYF. The CDR3 region has the DNA TGCAGTGCTTTACACGCAAGTGGGACAAACATTCAGTACTTC.

The genes are TRBV9 and TRBJ2-3; perhaps TRBD1 as D (6 bases). Per germline, CDR1 SGDLS and CDR2 YYNGEE. This CDR3 is 15 amino acids long. V was cut by 2 bases and J by 0 bases, with 10 bases left in between. CDR3 bases: TGTGCCAGCAGCGTCTCCGGGACAAGCACAGATACGCAGTATTTT. Translated, it gives CASSVSGTSTDTQYF.

This clonotype was seen only a few times. The V and J genes are TRBV7-2 and TRBJ1-2, with D perhaps matching TRBD1 (5 bases). Germline CDR1 is SGHTA and CDR2 is FQGNSA. CDR3 length: 14 amino acids. Trimming took off 1 base at V and 8 bases at J, with 14 bases between the two ends. The CDR3 loop is CASSLEVRDKGYTF. In nucleotides, the CDR3 is TGTGCCAGCAGCTTAGAGGTCAGGGATAAAGGCTACACCTTC.

The genes are TRBV7-6 and TRBJ2-7; maybe TRBD2 (5 bases). CDR1 and CDR2 (germline): SGHVS, FNYEAQ. CDR3 length: 13 amino acids. Trimming stripped 5 bases from V and 5 bases from J, with 13 bases between. CDR3 DNA sequence: TGTGCCAGCAGCCCCCGAGGGCCTAACGAGCAGTACTTC. Amino acid sequence: CASSPRGPNEQYF. Full variable domain (missing parts from reference TRBV7-6 and TRBJ2-7): GAGVSQSPRYKVTKRGQDVALRCDPISGHVSLYWYRQALGQGPEFLTYFNYEAQQDKSGLPNDRFSAERPEGSISTLTIQRTEQRDSAMYRCASSPRGPNEQYFGPGTRLTVT.

This chain uses TRBV7-2 with TRBJ2-7; a possible D gene is TRBD2 (6 bases). The CDR3 totals 16 residues. Per the germline V gene, CDR1 is SGHTA and CDR2 is FQGNSA. The V end was cut by 5 bases, the J end by 2 bases, with 19 bases between. CDR3 sequence reads: CASSRGLEGLPYEQYF. DNA for the CDR3: TGTGCCAGCAGCCGGGGTTTGGAGGGGTTGCCCTACGAGCAGTACTTC.

This clonotype was seen repeatedly, ten times or more. The chain has TRBV4-1 and TRBJ2-5, with D unresolved. The CDR3 spans 14 residues. The germline V gene has CDR1 MGHRA and CDR2 YSYEKL. V shed 0 bases and J shed 4 bases, with 9 bases lying between them. The CDR3 is CASSQEGSRETQYF. In DNA, the CDR3 is TGCGCCAGCAGCCAAGAGGGAAGCAGAGAGACCCAGTACTTC.

V gene TRBV6-5 combines with J gene TRBJ2-5; D unclear. The DNA matches TRBJ2-7 better at its end, which makes the J call doubtful. Germline CDR1 MNHEY, CDR2 SVGAGI. The CDR3 consists of 14 residues. The CDR3 is CASSYHQMGYEQYF. CDR3 DNA sequence: TGTGCCAGCAGTTACCACCAGATGGGCTACGAGCAGTACTTC.

This clonotype was detected many times. The rearrangement joins TRBV30 to TRBJ1-1; tentatively, D is TRBD1 (5 bases). The V gene's germline CDR1 is GTSNPN and CDR2 SVGIG (reference sequence). The CDR3 has 13 residues. V lost 3 bases and J lost 2, with 10 bases in between. The CDR3 region is CAWSITGNTEAFF. In DNA form, the CDR3 reads TGTGCCTGGAGCATCACAGGTAACACTGAAGCTTTCTTT.

This chain connects TRBV24-1 to TRBJ2-5; D not resolved. The better agreement between TRBJ2-1 and the DNA end casts doubt on the J call. The CDR3 has 10 residues. CDR1 KGHDR and CDR2 SFDVKD come from the germline V gene. CDR3: CATSTGEQFF. The CDR3 region has the DNA TGTGCCACCAGTACGGGTGAGCAGTTCTTC.

This clonotype has just a few counts. This may arise from a read error, as a much more abundant clone is one base away. This chain connects TRBV10-3 to TRBJ2-5; 8 bases map to TRBD1. CDR1 is ENHRY and CDR2 is SYGVKD in the germline V gene. This CDR3 is built from 14 residues. The CDR3 reads CVISESTGVETQYF. As DNA, the CDR3 is TGTGTCATCAGTGAGTCGACAGGGGTGGAGACCCAGTACTTC.

The chain carries TRBV29-1 and TRBJ1-2; no clear D gene. CDR1 and CDR2 (germline): SQVTM, ANQGSEA. This CDR3 has 13 amino acids. Trimming shortened V by 8 bases and J by 4 bases, and 17 bases separated the two germline ends. As DNA, the CDR3 is TGCAGCACCGACTTGTCCGGAGGCTATGGCTACACCTTC. Protein sequence: CSTDLSGGYGYTF.

The genes are TRBV20-1 and TRBJ1-2, with D hard to call. The CDR3 has 15 amino acids. Trimming took 2 bases from V and 8 from J, leaving 21 bases between them. From germline, CDR1 is DFQATT and CDR2 SNEGSKA (reference sequence). The chain's CDR3 is CSARSGSEIARGYTF. CDR3 in DNA: TGCAGTGCTAGATCTGGATCAGAGATTGCGAGGGGCTACACCTTC.

In its sample, this clonotype was seen a few times. The chain couples TRBV7-2 to TRBJ2-7; 10 positions agree with TRBD2. The CDR3 extends over 15 amino acids. Germline-derived CDR1 and CDR2 are SGHTA and FQGNSA. Germline trimming cut 1 base from V and 2 bases from J; bases unmatched to any gene: 2. The CDR3 DNA follows: TGTGCCAGCAGCTTAGTGCTAGCGGGGGCCTACGAGCAGTACTTC. Protein sequence: CASSLVLAGAYEQYF.

The table lists this clonotype with a few counts. This chain connects TRBV29-1 to TRBJ1-4; D might be TRBD1 (6 bases). V was trimmed by 5 bases and J by 5 bases, leaving 12 bases between them. The CDR3 loop spans 13 amino acids. From germline, CDR1 is SQVTM and CDR2 ANQGSEA. In nucleotides, the CDR3 is TGCAGCGTTTCGACAGGTCCGAATGAAAAACTGTTTTTT. The encoded protein is CSVSTGPNEKLFF.

The V and J genes are TRBV18 and TRBJ2-1; 9 bases fit TRBD1. Germline V CDR1 and CDR2: KGHSH, LQKENI. This CDR3 comprises 11 residues. J gave up 15 bases and V 5 bases, and 5 bases lay outside the gene matches. The CDR3 loop reads CASSDGTGWFF. For the CDR3, the DNA is TGTGCCAGCTCAGATGGGACAGGGTGGTTCTTC. The full variable domain, rest sourced from reference TRBV18 and TRBJ2-1, is NAGVMQNPRHLVRRRGQEARLRCSPMKGHSHVYWYRQLPEEGLKFMVYLQKENIIDESGMPKERFSAEFPKEGPSILRIQQVVRGDSAAYFCASSDGTGWFFGPGTRLTVL.

The gene calls are TRBV2 and TRBJ2-1; TRBD2 matches at 11 bases. J gave up 7 bases and V 7 bases, and 9 bases lay outside the gene matches. CDR3 length equals 15 residues. The germline gives CDR1 SNHLY, CDR2 FYNNEI. The CDR3 region has the DNA TGTGCCAGCAATCCTCTAGCGGGGGGAGGGAATGAGCAGTTCTTC. This encodes CASNPLAGGGNEQFF. Supplemented by reference TRBV2 and TRBJ2-1, the full variable domain reads EPEVTQTPSHQVTQMGQEVILRCVPISNHLYFYWYRQILGQKVEFLVSFYNNEISEKSEIFDDQFSVERPDGSNFTLKIRSTKLEDSAMYFCASNPLAGGGNEQFFGPGTRLTVL.

The gene calls are TRBV6-5 and TRBJ1-5; maybe TRBD1 (5 bases). V lost 4 bases, J lost 2 bases, and 12 bases lay in between. The germline V gene has CDR1 MNHEY and CDR2 SVGAGI. The CDR3 spans 15 residues. The CDR3 nucleotides read TGTGCCAGCAGTTTTAACAGGATTGGCAATCAGCCCCAGCATTTT. It translates to CASSFNRIGNQPQHF.

This sequence joins TRBV7-2 and TRBJ2-5; D may correspond to TRBD1 or TRBD2 (6 bases each). V was trimmed by 8 bases and J by 4 bases, leaving 17 bases between them. CDR1 is SGHTA, CDR2 FQGNSA, per germline. The CDR3 contains 14 residues. CDR3 DNA sequence: TGTGCCAGCGCGGGACAAAGCCTTCTAGAGACCCAGTACTTC. Protein product: CASAGQSLLETQYF.

This clonotype was detected ten times or more. The chain carries TRBV20-1 and TRBJ1-6; D gene ambiguous. The CDR3 has 15 amino acids. The germline gives CDR1 DFQATT, CDR2 SNEGSKA (reference sequence). Trimming removed 7 bases at V and 8 bases at J, with 21 bases between. Here the CDR3 DNA reads TGCAGTGTTCCGAAAGTACCTAATTCGGATTCACCCCTCCACTTT. Translation: CSVPKVPNSDSPLHF.

A remark on this clonotype: The junction departs from the called germline gene at one end, perhaps through a read error. The chain employs TRBV20-1 and TRBJ2-3; weak D call: TRBD2 (6 bases). This CDR3 is 15 amino acids long. Germline CDR1 is DFQATT and CDR2 is SNEGSKA (reference sequence). In nucleotides, the CDR3 is TGCAGTGCTATCCCTCTAGCGCCCAGCACAGATACGCAGTACTTT. It codes for CSAIPLAPSTDTQYF.

This chain connects TRBV5-1 to TRBJ2-5; D ambiguous. Germline CDR1 is SGHRS and CDR2 is YFSETQ. Trimming shortened V by 0 bases and J by 11 bases, and 14 bases separated the two germline ends. This CDR3 comprises 13 residues. The chain's CDR3 is CASSLVGQDRQYF. CDR3 sequence (DNA): TGCGCCAGCAGCTTGGTCGGGCAGGACCGGCAGTACTTC. Combining the CDR3 with reference TRBV5-1 and TRBJ2-5 gives the whole variable domain KAGVTQTPRYLIKTRGQQVTLSCSPISGHRSVSWYQQTPGQGLQFLFEYFSETQRNKGNFPGRFSGRQFSNSRSEMNVSTLELGDSALYLCASSLVGQDRQYFGPGTRLLVL.

This chain joins TRBV5-5 and TRBJ2-1, with TRBD2 matching 8 bases. Trimming cost V 3 bases and J 5 bases; bases outside gene matches: 7. Germline CDR1 reads SGHKS; CDR2 reads YYEKEE (reference sequence). The CDR3 length is 15 residues. The DNA of the CDR3 is TGTGCCAGCAGCTGGGACGGGGGGGCAAACAATGAGCAGTTCTTC. This sequence encodes CASSWDGGANNEQFF.

V is TRBV3-1 and J is TRBJ2-5, with a tentative D call TRBD1 (6 bases). V shed 3 bases and J shed 11 bases, with 19 bases lying between them. This CDR3 is built from 14 residues. CDR1 is LGHDT and CDR2 is YNNKEL in the germline V gene (reference sequence). CDR3 sequence (DNA): TGTGCCAGCAGCCATACCAGGGGCGTAGGGGAGCAGTACTTC. Encoded protein: CASSHTRGVGEQYF.

CDR3 sequence reads: CSASGTLKNEQFF. CDR3 bases: TGCAGTGCTAGTGGGACCCTTAAGAATGAGCAGTTCTTC. The rearrangement uses TRBV20-1 and TRBJ2-5; D possibly uses TRBD1 or TRBD2 (5 bases each). The DNA end lines up better with TRBJ2-1; the J call may be wrong. Germline CDR1 reads DFQATT; CDR2 reads SNEGSKA (reference sequence). This CDR3 region has 13 residues.

CDR3 sequence (DNA): TGTGCCACCAGTGATTTAGGCAGGGGATTTAAAGAGACCCAGTACTTC. Its protein product is CATSDLGRGFKETQYF. The rearrangement joins TRBV24-1 to TRBJ2-5; maybe TRBD1 (6 bases). CDR1 is KGHDR and CDR2 is SFDVKD in the germline V gene. V was cut by 1 base and J by 3 bases, with 14 bases left in between. This CDR3 has 16 amino acids.